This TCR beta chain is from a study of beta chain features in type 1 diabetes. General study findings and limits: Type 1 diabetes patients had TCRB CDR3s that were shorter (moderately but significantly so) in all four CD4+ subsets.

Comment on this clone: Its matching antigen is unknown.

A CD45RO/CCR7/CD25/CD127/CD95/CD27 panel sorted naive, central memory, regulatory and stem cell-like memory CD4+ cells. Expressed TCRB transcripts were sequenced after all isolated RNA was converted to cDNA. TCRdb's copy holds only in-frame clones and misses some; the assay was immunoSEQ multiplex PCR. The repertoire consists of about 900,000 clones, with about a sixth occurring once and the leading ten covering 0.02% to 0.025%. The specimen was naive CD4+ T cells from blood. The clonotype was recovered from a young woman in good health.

This chain's CDR3 is CASRTGGWGEQYF. DNA of the CDR3: TGTGCCAGCAGAACAGGGGGCTGGGGGGAGCAGTACTTC. V is TRBV2 and J is TRBJ2-7, with 9 bases that match TRBD1. V gave up 6 bases and J gave up 7 bases; unmatched junction bases: 7. Germline V gene lookup returns CDR1 SNHLY and CDR2 FYNNEI. This CDR3 contains 13 residues.